The 9 T cell receptor beta chains below come from one sample, sequenced in a study of cytomegalovirus exposure and HLA in healthy donors. Primers included in the PCR were 60 Vbeta and 13 Jbeta primers. Repertoires were generated with immunoSEQ multiplex PCR, while TCRdb's copy carries only in-frame clones and drops some. This repertoire shows under 150,000 clones, about 79% found once; its top ten account for over 2.5%. The sequenced sample consisted of PBMCs. All receptors derive from a male donor in good health and CMV-seronegative.

This clone has only a few counts. DNA of the CDR3: TGTGCCAGCAGTCCCGGGACAGATTTCCCCTACAATGAGCAGTTCTTC. Its protein is CASSPGTDFPYNEQFF. V and J are TRBV6-4 and TRBJ2-1, with 7 bases that match TRBD1. The junction had 9 bases not matched to a gene; V was cut back by 5 bases and J by 2 bases. The CDR3 has 16 residues. From germline, CDR1 is MRHNA and CDR2 SNTAGT.

The V and J genes are TRBV27 and TRBJ2-7; maybe TRBD2 (7 bases). Germline V lookup: CDR1 MNHEY, CDR2 SMNVEV (reference sequence). The CDR3 is 15 amino acids. V dropped 7 bases and J dropped 5 bases, with 21 bases sitting between them. CDR3 bases: TGTGCCAGCACATACCGGGGGGCCTCAGACCACGAGCAGTACTTC. This codes for CASTYRGASDHEQYF.

V gene TRBV7-9 combines with J gene TRBJ1-4; D gene ambiguous. CDR3 length equals 14 residues. Germline CDR1 is SEHNR and CDR2 is FQNEAQ (reference sequence). The V gene lost 5 bases and the J gene lost 4 bases, with 11 bases spanning the gap. The CDR3 loop reads CASSPKTRNEKLFF. The CDR3 bases are TGTGCCAGCAGCCCGAAGACACGTAATGAAAAACTGTTTTTT.

This clone was counted a few times. The chain is built from TRBV29-1 and TRBJ1-4, with TRBD1 matching 9 bases. Germline V gene data show CDR1 as SQVTM and CDR2 as ANQGSEA. The V segment lost 6 bases and the J segment 8 bases; nucleotides outside the gene matches: 7. This CDR3 region has 13 residues. CDR3 in DNA: TGCAGCGTCCTACAGGGGGCGCGAGAAAAACTGTTTTTT. Its protein is CSVLQGAREKLFF. The entire variable domain, with the rest obtained from reference TRBV29-1 and TRBJ1-4, is as follows: SAVISQKPSRDICQRGTSLTIQCQVDSQVTMMFWYRQQPGQSLTLIATANQGSEATYESGFVIDKFPISRPNLTFSTLTVSNMSPEDSSIYLCSVLQGAREKLFFGSGTQLSVL.

The rearrangement links TRBV19 to TRBJ2-7; a weak D match, TRBD1 (6 bases). Deletions cut 3 bases from V and 2 bases from J, with 14 bases between. Germline V gene data show CDR1 as LNHDA and CDR2 as SQIVND (reference sequence). The CDR3 has 15 amino acids. In DNA form, the CDR3 reads TGTGCCAGTAGTATCGTACTGGACAGTCCCTACGAGCAGTACTTC. Its translation is CASSIVLDSPYEQYF.

The chain combines TRBV29-1 with TRBJ2-5; D unresolved. The V end was cut by 8 bases, the J end by 2 bases, with 12 bases between. The CDR3 covers 12 residues. From germline, CDR1 is SQVTM and CDR2 ANQGSEA. The CDR3 loop reads CSISQDQETQYF. The CDR3 coding sequence is TGCAGCATCAGCCAGGATCAAGAGACCCAGTACTTC.

V is TRBV30 and J is TRBJ1-5, with D hard to call. The CDR3 spans 12 residues. Germline CDR1 and CDR2: GTSNPN and SVGIG (reference sequence). V lost 1 base, J lost 4 bases, and 5 bases lay in between. In DNA, the CDR3 is TGTGCCTGGAGTGACCAGAATCAGCCCCAGCATTTT. As protein: CAWSDQNQPQHF.

The gene calls are TRBV19 and TRBJ2-7, with TRBD1 as a possible D gene (5 bases). The CDR3 is made up of 13 amino acids. V lost 7 bases, J lost 3 bases, and 13 bases lay in between. Germline V gene data show CDR1 as LNHDA and CDR2 as SQIVND (reference sequence). CDR3 nucleotides: TGTGCCAGTACCGCAGGGCCTGGCTACGAGCAGTACTTC. Its translation is CASTAGPGYEQYF. Using reference TRBV19 and TRBJ2-7 for the parts outside the CDR3, the full variable domain is DGGITQSPKYLFRKEGQNVTLSCEQNLNHDAMYWYRQDPGQGLRLIYYSQIVNDFQKGDIAEGYSVSREKKESFPLTVTSAQKNPTAFYLCASTAGPGYEQYFGPGTRLTVT.

This clone turned up a few times. This CDR3 is CASSLAGLKRNTIYF. CDR3 nucleotide sequence: TGTGCCAGCAGCTTGGCCGGACTAAAGCGAAACACCATATATTTT. The chain combines TRBV5-6 with TRBJ1-3; D is unclear. Germline V CDR1 and CDR2: SGHDT, YYEEEE. This CDR3 has 15 amino acids. The ends were cut back, 0 bases at V and 5 bases at J, with 12 bases in the middle.